This TCR beta chain was profiled in a study of T cell responses to AZD1222 COVID-19 vaccine. Study-level findings and limits: Within unmutated variant regions lay the reported targets of nearly half of spike-specific TCRs.

TCRdb keeps only in-frame clones here, not all; method: immunoSEQ multiplex PCR. Among 89,000 or so clones, 75% to 95% were seen once, and the ten largest hold roughly 11%. Germline CDR1 reads SGDLS; CDR2 reads YYNGEE. The CDR3 consists of 13 residues. V was clipped by 5 bases and J by 4 bases, with 12 bases between them. Comments on this clone: Its matching antigen is unknown.

The sequence was collected from an adult who received the AZD1222 COVID-19 vaccine. This material consisted of peripheral blood, taken 28 days after the second AZD1222 dose. The chain employs TRBV9 and TRBJ1-1; no clear D. This CDR3 reads CASSRVLGTEAFF. CDR3 DNA sequence: TGTGCCAGCAGTAGGGTGCTTGGCACTGAAGCTTTCTTT.